This TCR beta chain was identified during a study of cytomegalovirus exposure and HLA in healthy donors (dated 2017 in TCRdb). The study in broad terms: According to an earlier analysis of a few hundred of the donors, about 170 million T cells yielded 120 million or so unique TCR beta sequences and 276 Gb of sequence data. About 300 gigabases of sequencing data and around 88 million unique TCR sequences made up an early release that covered several hundred HLA-typed donors. Four to six DR-DQ haplotypes were handled as single units for association and clustering, since linkage in the cohort was strong. A later analysis re-examined previously published TCR beta repertoires from about 700 donors and added high-resolution HLA genotyping to investigate patterns of TCR occurrence. Donor age, sex, ethnicity and CMV serostatus were compiled alongside the repertoire data. The study was designed to test whether signatures of past pathogen exposure could be identified by cataloging public T cell receptors. Every repertoire in the discovery cohort had been generated on one and the same sequencing platform. Rather than drawing on any new phenotypic data, the later analysis identified candidate immune exposures from TCR beta sequences and the way those sequences occurred across donors. Along with the roughly 670-subject first cohort, a separate validation cohort of over 90 different subjects was used. In an earlier analysis of a few hundred of the donors, high-throughput TCR beta sequencing was used to judge whether each TCR beta V gene segment behaved as functional or pseudogenic. A later genetic analysis used genome-wide SNP genotypes for 398 of the 666 donors, treating that subset as a discovery cohort. To predict cytomegalovirus infection status, the study brought together high-throughput TCR immunosequencing, statistical association of individual TCRs with disease status, and machine learning. The study profiled the T cell repertoires of 500 to 800 subjects by immunosequencing and related them to cytomegalovirus serostatus. Across 398 genotyped donors of the cohort, an average of approximately 220,000 unique TCR beta nucleotide sequences per donor were sequenced, and 15% to 20% of those sequences were non-productive. HLA typing included class I and class II loci at four-digit resolution. Of the 300 to 450 genotyped donors, more than 75% were placed in the genetic ancestry cluster associated with self-reported Caucasian donors. The number of typed donors differed by locus: 629-630 for A, B, C, DRB1 and DQB1; approximately 540 for DQA1; about 600 for DPA1; and roughly 450 for DPB1.

Broad study findings and their caveats: In a later analysis, several top co-occurrence clusters were reported to appear linked to parvovirus B19, influenza, CMV and Epstein-Barr virus. Presence/absence analyses assumed roughly uniform sequencing depth across donors, an assumption that may not hold. Specific HLA alleles were associated with 15,000 to 20,000 TCR beta sequences at a false discovery rate of 0.05 in a later analysis. A further reported finding was that TCR beta sequences accurately predicted the HLA-A and HLA-B alleles for most subjects in the first cohort. Most TCR sequences were seen in very few donors, while some public TCRs were found in many individuals. Compared with equally common non-associated chains, HLA-associated TCR beta chains in a later analysis were more clonally expanded and had lower generation probabilities. The study listed 150 to 200 TCR beta chains as associated with cytomegalovirus. Most CMV-associated TCR beta chains appeared to be HLA-restricted in a later analysis, and the HLA associations seemed to be driven largely by CMV exposure. Correlated functional status among segregating V segments might reflect linkage disequilibrium, but an unknown experimental factor could not be ruled out. V-gene and J-gene trimming of TCR beta chains was associated with a missense DCLRE1C variant in a later genetic analysis, and the association was replicated in an independent cohort. A few of the identified cytomegalovirus-associated TCR beta chains were confirmed in vitro to be specific for cytomegalovirus antigens. The earlier analysis of 450 to 700 of the donors excluded roughly 17 rarely observed V segments, including chromosome 9 orphons, because counts were too low. Compared with the roughly 710-donor mean, donors in an Asian-associated ancestry cluster had fewer N-insertions in productive TCRs, according to a later genetic analysis. This cohort had only TCR beta chains sequenced, and the lack of alpha or paired-chain data limited which features could be detected. For the cohort, immune exposure information was limited to CMV serostatus. A cluster of highly shared sequence variants was judged likely to represent a technical artifact of the sequencing pipeline. Some IMGT-functional V segments, including TRBV6-2 and TRBV6-3, could not be distinguished by the 87-base-pair reads and were therefore excluded. In both the original and validation cohorts, the classifier was reported to diagnose cytomegalovirus status with high specificity and sensitivity. A later analysis found that TCR association rates varied across HLA loci, with DRB1 alleles showing the most associated TCRs and HLA-C alleles the fewest. It was suggested by the authors that the approach could potentially be generalized to other disease states and immunological phenotypes. Because HLA typing was missing for some donors at each locus, association tests included only the typed subset. Strong co-occurrence of HLA alleles, especially DR and DQ, made assigning TCR associations to individual alleles difficult. An earlier analysis of approximately 530 of the donors showed that most TCR beta V segments appeared in productive rearrangements either about 87% or about 30% of the time, which broadly matched IMGT annotations.

Preparation of the library involved the immunoSEQ multiplex PCR assay. For the multiplex PCR, a mixture combining 60 forward primers for TCR Vbeta segments and 13 reverse primers for TCR Jbeta segments was used. The CDR3 region of rearranged TCR beta genes was amplified from genomic DNA by a multiplex PCR assay. On the Illumina HiSeq System, the amplified TCR beta libraries were sequenced as 87-base-pair reads. In the original analysis: A later analysis counted about 80 million unique TCR beta chains across the 670 or so repertoires, and approximately 11 million of these chains were shared by at least two donors. Raw reads were error-corrected and collapsed into unique sequences by a nearest-neighbor algorithm in which closely related sequences were merged to remove PCR and sequencing errors. Alignment of CDR3 sequences to IMGT reference sequences was used to assign V, D and J gene segments. For a sequence to be retained, at least a six-nucleotide match to both a V gene segment and a J gene segment was required. A rearrangement was called productive if the CDR3 had no stop codons and remained in frame with V and J, and every other rearrangement was called non-productive. Following IMGT convention, CDR3 was defined as the stretch from the second conserved V-encoded cysteine to the conserved J-encoded phenylalanine. The earlier analysis of about 590 of the donors excluded sequences that lacked an unambiguous match to a single V gene segment. An earlier analysis of a few hundred of the donors classified V segments as functional when productive rearrangements were above 56.7% and as segregating when the standard deviation between donors was above 5%. A statistical classification framework was built for diagnosing cytomegalovirus status from the catalog of TCR beta chain sequences. V and J gene assignment, in a later analysis, came from comparing TCR nucleotide sequences with IMGT/GENE-DB human TR gene sequences. In a later analysis, CDR3 sequences and most-parsimonious VDJ recombination scenarios were assigned using the TCRdist pipeline. In a later analysis, each TCR beta chain was defined by its CDR3 amino acid sequence together with its V-gene family, and reads without a unique V-gene family were excluded. As a way to deal with suspected cross-contamination and a sequencing artifact, a later analysis dropped hundreds of nucleotide sequences that were highly shared and had low generation probability. A later analysis calculated a clonal expansion index for each public chain from normalized within-repertoire ranks of inferred template counts. Generation probabilities in a later analysis came from a VDJ recombination model fitted to out-of-frame rearrangements, and those results were checked against IGoR. A later analysis scored TCR-TCR, TCR-HLA and TCR-CMV co-occurrence with hypergeometric tests, applying a repertoire-size bias correction to TCR pairs. False discovery rates were estimated in a later analysis by permuting HLA or CMV assignments 20 times. A later analysis grouped co-occurring TCRs with DBSCAN, adding TCRdist sequence similarity when clustering within HLA-allele-positive subsets. Repertoires with fewer than 30,000 or more than 120,000 public chains were left out of co-occurrence clustering, as were a handful of repertoires with anomalous nucleotide sharing. This immuneACCESS table, as held by TCRdb, lists in-frame sequences with V and J called but not all clones. Of the missing ones, under half trace to an unresolved V gene in checked studies; the others have no known cause. The D gene and trimming were derived from the DNA, and the V and J assignments and clone size from that table. The sample contains fewer than 250,000 clones, about 78% of them found a single time. The top ten constitute approximately 3.8% of the sample.

The cohort consisted of 650 to 700 healthy bone marrow donors. At the time of sampling, all cohort members were nominally healthy, though unrecorded immune exposures were likely present. The donor was CMV seronegative and belonged to the group of around 400 seronegative cohort members. A peripheral blood sample was collected from each donor, and TCR beta sequencing was performed on peripheral blood mononuclear cells. Genomic DNA was extracted from the blood cell samples with the Qiagen DNeasy Blood Extraction Kit. Deletion took 3 bases off V and 4 bases off J, with a span of 15 bases between the germline ends. The CDR3 contains 15 residues, cysteine and phenylalanine counted. CDR3 DNA is the only sequence kept; it has 45 bases, read in frame from the first base. CDR1 and CDR2 (SGHRS, YFSETQ) derive from the germline V gene. As regards this clone: What antigen it recognizes has not been identified. It has no much larger one-base neighbor in the sample; base qualities were not kept.

This TCR derives from a male donor in good health and CMV-seronegative. What was sequenced was PBMCs. This receptor chain uses TRBV5-1 and TRBJ2-3; a tentative D call is TRBD1 (6 bases match). The CDR3 region: CASSSETGSADTQYF. Read as DNA, the sequence is TGCGCCAGCAGCTCGGAGACAGGTTCGGCAGATACGCAGTATTTT.